This TCR beta chain comes out of a study of blood T cell repertoires in COVID-19. As handled by the study authors: Quantification of nucleated cells was approximated via reference gene primer amplification. Assay: immunoSEQ multiplex PCR; the TCRdb copy retains only in-frame clones and omits some. The D gene and trimming were derived from the DNA, and the V and J assignments and clone size from that table. The sample records fewer than 350,000 clones, roughly 85% being singletons. This clonotype originated in a man under 40 who had recovered from COVID-19. Sequenced sample: PBMCs or T cells enriched from blood (not recorded which).

This CDR3 reads CASSPGLADYEQYF. In DNA, the CDR3 is TGTGCCAGCTCACCGGGACTAGCGGACTACGAGCAGTACTTC. The chain links TRBV18 to TRBJ2-7; TRBD2 matches 11 bases. Per the germline V gene, CDR1 is KGHSH and CDR2 is LQKENI. The CDR3 contains 14 residues. V lost 3 bases to trimming and J lost 3 bases; unmatched junction nucleotides: 1. The full variable domain, with the rest looked up from reference TRBV18 and TRBJ2-7, is NAGVMQNPRHLVRRRGQEARLRCSPMKGHSHVYWYRQLPEEGLKFMVYLQKENIIDESGMPKERFSAEFPKEGPSILRIQQVVRGDSAAYFCASSPGLADYEQYFGPGTRLTVT.